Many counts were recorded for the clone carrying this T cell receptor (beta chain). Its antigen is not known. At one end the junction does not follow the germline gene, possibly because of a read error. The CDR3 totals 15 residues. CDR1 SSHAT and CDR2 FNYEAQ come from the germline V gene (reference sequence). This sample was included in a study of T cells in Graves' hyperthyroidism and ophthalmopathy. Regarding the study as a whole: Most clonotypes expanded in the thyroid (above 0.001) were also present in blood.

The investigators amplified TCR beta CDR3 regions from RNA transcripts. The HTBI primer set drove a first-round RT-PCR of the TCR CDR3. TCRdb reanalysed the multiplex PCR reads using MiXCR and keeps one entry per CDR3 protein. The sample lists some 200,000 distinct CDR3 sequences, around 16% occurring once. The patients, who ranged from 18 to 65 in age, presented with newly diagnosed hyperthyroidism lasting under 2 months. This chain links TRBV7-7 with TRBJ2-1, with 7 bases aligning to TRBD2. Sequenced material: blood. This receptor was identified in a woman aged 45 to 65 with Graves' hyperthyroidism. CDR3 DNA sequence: TGTGCTAGCAGCCCGGCGGCGGGAGCCTACAATGAGCAGTTCTTC. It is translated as CASSPAAGAYNEQFF.